This T cell receptor beta chain was identified during a study of radiotherapy plus CTLA-4 blockade in lung cancer. General study findings and limits: Strongest reported response predictors: early blood clone changes and post-radiation interferon-beta.

Measured with immunoSEQ multiplex PCR; TCRdb has only the in-frame clones, and not every one. The data contain around 32,000 clones, roughly four fifths of them singletons. Concerning this clone: The antigen remains undetermined.

The germline CDR1 and CDR2 sequences are SEHNR and FQNEAQ (reference sequence). The CDR3 contains 14 residues. V was pared by 0 bases and J by 2 bases, with 7 bases between. V gene TRBV7-9 combines with J gene TRBJ2-5; the D is unclear. The sequence derives from a human donor with non-small cell lung cancer that progressed on radiotherapy plus ipilimumab. The material sequenced was peripheral blood, taken from a patient treated with radiotherapy plus ipilimumab. The CDR3 is CASSLAAAQETQYF. The DNA for the CDR3 is TGTGCCAGCAGCTTAGCCGCGGCTCAAGAGACCCAGTACTTC.